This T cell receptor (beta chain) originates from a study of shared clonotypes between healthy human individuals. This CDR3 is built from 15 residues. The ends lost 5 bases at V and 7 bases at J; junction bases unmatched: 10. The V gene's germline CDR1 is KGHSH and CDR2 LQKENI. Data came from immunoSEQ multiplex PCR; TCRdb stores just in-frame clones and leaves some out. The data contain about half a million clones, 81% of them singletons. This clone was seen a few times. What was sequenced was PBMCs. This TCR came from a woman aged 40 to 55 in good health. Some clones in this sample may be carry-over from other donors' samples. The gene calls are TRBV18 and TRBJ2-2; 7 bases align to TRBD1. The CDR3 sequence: CASSTGQNTFGELFF. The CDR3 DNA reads TGTGCCAGCTCAACGGGACAGAACACATTCGGGGAGCTGTTTTTT.